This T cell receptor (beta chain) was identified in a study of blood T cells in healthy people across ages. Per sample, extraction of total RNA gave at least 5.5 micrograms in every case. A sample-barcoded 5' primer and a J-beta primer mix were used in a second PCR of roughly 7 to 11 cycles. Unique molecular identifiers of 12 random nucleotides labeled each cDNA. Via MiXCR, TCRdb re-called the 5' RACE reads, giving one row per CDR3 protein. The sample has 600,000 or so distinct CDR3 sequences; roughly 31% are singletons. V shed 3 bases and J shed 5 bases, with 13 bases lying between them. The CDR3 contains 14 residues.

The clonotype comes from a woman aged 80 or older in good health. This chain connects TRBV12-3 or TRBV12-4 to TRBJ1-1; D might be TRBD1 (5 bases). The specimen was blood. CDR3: CASSLTATTTEAFF. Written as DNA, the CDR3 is TGTGCCAGCAGTTTGACAGCCACCACGACTGAAGCTTTCTTT.